Sequencing of this TCR beta chain was carried out in a study of spatial heterogeneity in lung cancer. At the level of the study: The library had UMIs, and each TCR and UMI pair averaged more than ten raw reads.

Germline V CDR1 and CDR2: SGHTA, FQGTGA. The CDR3 has 12 residues. Trimming cost V 3 bases and J 2 bases, with 3 bases left between them. This clonotype was detected many times. Time point of the sample: sample taken at primary tumor resection. From tumor, nontumor lung or frozen PBMC, whole RNA was taken unsorted for sequencing. A unique molecular identifier was attached to every TCR cDNA molecule. MiXCR, run by TCRdb on the 5' RACE reads, gives a single entry per CDR3 protein. The sample lists about 95,000 distinct CDR3 sequences, approximately 8.9% occurring once. The sample consisted of PBMCs, taken at surgery. This chain uses TRBV7-3 with TRBJ2-3; D is unclear. The sequence derives from a male donor with early-stage non-small cell lung cancer. CDR3 region: CASSFFTDTQYF. The CDR3 DNA reads as TGTGCCAGCAGCTTCTTCACAGATACGCAGTATTTT.